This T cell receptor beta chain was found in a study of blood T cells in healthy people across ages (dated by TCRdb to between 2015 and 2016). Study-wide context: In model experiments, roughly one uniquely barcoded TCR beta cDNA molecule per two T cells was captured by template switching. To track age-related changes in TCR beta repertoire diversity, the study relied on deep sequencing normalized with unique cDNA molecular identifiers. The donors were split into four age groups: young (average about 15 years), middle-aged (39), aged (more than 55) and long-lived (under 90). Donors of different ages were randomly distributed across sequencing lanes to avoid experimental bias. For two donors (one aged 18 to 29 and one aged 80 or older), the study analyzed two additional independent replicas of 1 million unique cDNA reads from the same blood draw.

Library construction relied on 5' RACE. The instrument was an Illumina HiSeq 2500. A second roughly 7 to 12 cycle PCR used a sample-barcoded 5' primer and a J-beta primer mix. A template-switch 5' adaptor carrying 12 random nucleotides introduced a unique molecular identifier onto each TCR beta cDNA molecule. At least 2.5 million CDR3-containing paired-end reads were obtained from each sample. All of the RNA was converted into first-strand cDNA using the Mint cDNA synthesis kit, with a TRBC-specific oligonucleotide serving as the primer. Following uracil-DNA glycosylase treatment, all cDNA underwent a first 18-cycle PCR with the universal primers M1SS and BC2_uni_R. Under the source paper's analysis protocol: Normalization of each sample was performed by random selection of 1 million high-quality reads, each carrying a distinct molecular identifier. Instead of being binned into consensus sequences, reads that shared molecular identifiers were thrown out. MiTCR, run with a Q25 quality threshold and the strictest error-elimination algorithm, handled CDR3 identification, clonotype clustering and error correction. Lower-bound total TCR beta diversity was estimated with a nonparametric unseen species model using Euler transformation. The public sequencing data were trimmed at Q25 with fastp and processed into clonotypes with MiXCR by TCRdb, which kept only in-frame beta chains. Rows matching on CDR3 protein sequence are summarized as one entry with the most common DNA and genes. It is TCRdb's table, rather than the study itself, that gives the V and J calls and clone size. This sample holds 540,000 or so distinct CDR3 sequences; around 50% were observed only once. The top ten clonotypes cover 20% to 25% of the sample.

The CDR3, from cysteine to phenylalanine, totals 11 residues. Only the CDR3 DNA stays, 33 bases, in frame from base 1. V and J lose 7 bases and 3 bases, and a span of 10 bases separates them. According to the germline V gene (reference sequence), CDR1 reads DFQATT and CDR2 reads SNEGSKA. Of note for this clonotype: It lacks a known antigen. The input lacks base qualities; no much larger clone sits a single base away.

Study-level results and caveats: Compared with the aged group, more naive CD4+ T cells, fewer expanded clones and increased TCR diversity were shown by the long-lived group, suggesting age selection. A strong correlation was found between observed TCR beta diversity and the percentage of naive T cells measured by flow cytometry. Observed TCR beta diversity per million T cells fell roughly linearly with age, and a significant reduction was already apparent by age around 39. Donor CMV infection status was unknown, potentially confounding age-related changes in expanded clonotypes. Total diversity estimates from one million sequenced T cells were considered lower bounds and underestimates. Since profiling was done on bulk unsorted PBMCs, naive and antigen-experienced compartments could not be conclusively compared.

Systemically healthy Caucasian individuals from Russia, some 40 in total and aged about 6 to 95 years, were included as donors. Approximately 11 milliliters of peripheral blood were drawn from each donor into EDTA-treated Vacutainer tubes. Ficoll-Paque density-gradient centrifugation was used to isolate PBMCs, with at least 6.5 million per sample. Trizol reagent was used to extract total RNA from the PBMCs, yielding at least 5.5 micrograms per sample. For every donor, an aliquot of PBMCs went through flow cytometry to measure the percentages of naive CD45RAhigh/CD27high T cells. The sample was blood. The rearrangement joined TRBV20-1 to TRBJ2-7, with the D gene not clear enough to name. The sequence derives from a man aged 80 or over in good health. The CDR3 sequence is CSGPTHYEQYF. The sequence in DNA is TGCAGTGGGCCCACCCACTACGAGCAGTACTTC.